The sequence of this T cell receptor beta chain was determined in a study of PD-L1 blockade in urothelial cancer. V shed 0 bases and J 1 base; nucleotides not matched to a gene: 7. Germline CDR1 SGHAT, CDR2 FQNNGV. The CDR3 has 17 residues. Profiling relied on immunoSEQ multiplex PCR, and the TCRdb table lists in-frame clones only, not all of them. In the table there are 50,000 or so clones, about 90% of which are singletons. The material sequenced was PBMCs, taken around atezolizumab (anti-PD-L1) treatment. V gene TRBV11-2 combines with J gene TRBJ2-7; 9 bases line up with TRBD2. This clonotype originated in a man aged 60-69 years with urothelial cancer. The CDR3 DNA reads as TGTGCCAGCAGCTTAGATCTGTTTCTAGCGGGGTCCTACGAGCAGTACTTC. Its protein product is CASSLDLFLAGSYEQYF.